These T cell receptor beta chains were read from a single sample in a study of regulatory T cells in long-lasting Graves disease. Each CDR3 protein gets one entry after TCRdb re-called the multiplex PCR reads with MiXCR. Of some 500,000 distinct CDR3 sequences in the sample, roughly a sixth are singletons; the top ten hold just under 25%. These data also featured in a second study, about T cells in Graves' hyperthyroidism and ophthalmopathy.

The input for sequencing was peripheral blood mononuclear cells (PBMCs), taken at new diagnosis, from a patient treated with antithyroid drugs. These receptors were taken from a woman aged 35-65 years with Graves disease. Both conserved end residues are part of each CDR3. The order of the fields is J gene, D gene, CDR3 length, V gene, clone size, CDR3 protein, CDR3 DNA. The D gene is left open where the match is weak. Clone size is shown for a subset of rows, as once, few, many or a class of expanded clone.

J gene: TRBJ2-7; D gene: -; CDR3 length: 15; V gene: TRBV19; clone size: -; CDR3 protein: CASSKWGQPDYEQYF; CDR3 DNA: TGTGCCAGTTCGAAATGGGGCCAGCCGGACTACGAGCAGTACTTC
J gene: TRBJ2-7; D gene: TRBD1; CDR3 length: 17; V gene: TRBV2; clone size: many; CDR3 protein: CASSEHQPGQGPYEQYF; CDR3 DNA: TGTGCCAGCAGTGAGCACCAACCGGGACAGGGACCCTACGAGCAGTACTTC
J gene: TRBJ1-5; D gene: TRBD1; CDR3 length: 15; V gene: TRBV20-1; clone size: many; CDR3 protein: CSAVGDSDSNQPQHF; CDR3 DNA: TGCAGTGCGGTCGGGGACAGCGATAGCAATCAGCCCCAGCATTTT
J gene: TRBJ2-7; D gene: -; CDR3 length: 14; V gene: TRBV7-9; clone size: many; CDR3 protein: CASSLGTVSYEQYF; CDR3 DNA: TGTGCCAGCAGCCTCGGGACGGTCTCCTACGAGCAGTACTTC
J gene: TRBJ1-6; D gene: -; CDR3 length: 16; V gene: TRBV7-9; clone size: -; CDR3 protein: CASSPHKGRDNSPLHF; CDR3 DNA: TGTGCCAGCAGCCCACACAAGGGGCGGGATAATTCACCCCTCCACTTT
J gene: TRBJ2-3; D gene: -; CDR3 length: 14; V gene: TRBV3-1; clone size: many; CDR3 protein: CASSSQGVLDTQYF; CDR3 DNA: TGTGCCAGCAGTAGCCAGGGAGTCCTAGATACGCAGTATTTT
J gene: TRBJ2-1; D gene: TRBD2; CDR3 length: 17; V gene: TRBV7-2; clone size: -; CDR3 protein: CASSQDPGLAGAHEQFF; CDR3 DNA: TGTGCCAGCAGCCAAGATCCAGGACTAGCGGGGGCCCATGAGCAGTTCTTC
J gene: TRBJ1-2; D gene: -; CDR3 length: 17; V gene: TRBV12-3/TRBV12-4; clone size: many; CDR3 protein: CASSYNPTGVQDYGYTF; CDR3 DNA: TGTGCCAGCAGTTACAACCCGACGGGGGTCCAAGACTATGGCTACACCTTC
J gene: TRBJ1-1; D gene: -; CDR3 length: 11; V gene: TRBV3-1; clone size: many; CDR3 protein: CASSQAAEAFF; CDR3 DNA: TGTGCCAGCAGCCAAGCGGCTGAAGCTTTCTTT
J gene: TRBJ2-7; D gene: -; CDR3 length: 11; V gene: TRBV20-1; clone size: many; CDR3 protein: CSATGGTEQYF; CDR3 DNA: TGCAGTGCGACTGGGGGAACCGAGCAGTACTTC
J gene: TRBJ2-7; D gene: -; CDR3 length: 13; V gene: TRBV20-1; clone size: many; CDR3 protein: CSAERGGGIEQYF; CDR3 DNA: TGCAGTGCTGAGAGGGGAGGGGGAATCGAGCAGTACTTC
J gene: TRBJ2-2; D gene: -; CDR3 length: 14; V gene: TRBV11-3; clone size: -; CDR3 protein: CASSRDSFTGELFF; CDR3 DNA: TGTGCCAGCAGTCGGGACTCCTTCACCGGGGAGCTGTTTTTT
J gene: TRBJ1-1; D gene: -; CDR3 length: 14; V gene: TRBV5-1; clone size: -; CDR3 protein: CASSPLALDIEAFF; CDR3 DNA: TGCGCCAGCAGCCCACTGGCCTTGGATATTGAAGCTTTCTTT
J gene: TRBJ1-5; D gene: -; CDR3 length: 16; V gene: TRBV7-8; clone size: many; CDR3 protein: CASSPLRGTSNQPQHF; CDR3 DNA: TGTGCCAGCAGCCCCCTGCGGGGGACTAGCAATCAGCCCCAGCATTTT
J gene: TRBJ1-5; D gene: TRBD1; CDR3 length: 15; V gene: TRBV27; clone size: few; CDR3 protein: CASSAAGTDNQPQHF; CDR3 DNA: TGTGCCAGCAGTGCCGCCGGGACAGACAATCAGCCCCAGCATTTT
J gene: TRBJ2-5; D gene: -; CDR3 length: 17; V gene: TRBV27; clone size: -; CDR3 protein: CASSHLGQHPFQETQYF; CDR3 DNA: TGTGCCAGCAGTCACCTCGGACAGCACCCCTTCCAAGAGACCCAGTACTTC
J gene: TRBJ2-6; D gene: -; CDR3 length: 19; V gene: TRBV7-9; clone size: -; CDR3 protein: CASSNHRQADPSGANVLTF; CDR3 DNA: TGTGCCAGCAGCAATCATCGACAGGCCGATCCCTCTGGGGCCAACGTCCTGACTTTC
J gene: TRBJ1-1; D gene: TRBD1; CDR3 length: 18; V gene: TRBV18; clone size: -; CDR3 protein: CASSLSSGTGLMNTEAFF; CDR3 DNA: TGTGCCAGCTCACTCTCCTCCGGGACAGGGCTCATGAACACTGAAGCTTTCTTT
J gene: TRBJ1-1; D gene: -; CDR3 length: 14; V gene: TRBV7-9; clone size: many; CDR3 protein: CASSFSGSDTEAFF; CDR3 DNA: TGTGCCAGCAGCTTTTCCGGGTCGGACACTGAAGCTTTCTTT
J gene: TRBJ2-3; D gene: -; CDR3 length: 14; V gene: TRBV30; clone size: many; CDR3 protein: CAWSRVPSTDTQYF; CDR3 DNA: TGTGCCTGGTCCAGGGTCCCTAGCACAGATACGCAGTATTTT
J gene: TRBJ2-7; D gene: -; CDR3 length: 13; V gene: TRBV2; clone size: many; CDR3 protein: CASSVLSSYEQYF; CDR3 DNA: TGTGCCAGCAGTGTGTTGAGCTCCTACGAGCAGTACTTC
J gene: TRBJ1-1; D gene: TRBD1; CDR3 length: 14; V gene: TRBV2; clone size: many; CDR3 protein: CASRTQGENTEAFF; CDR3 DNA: TGTGCCAGCAGAACTCAGGGGGAGAACACTGAAGCTTTCTTT
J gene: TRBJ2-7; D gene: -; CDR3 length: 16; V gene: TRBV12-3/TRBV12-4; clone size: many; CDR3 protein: CASSLTGGTNFYEQYF; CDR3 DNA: TGTGCCAGCAGTTTAACTGGGGGGACGAACTTCTACGAGCAGTACTTC
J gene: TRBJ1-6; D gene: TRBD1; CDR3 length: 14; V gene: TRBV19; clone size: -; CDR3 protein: CASSSGQDNSPLHF; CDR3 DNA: TGTGCCAGTAGTTCGGGACAGGATAATTCACCCCTCCACTTT
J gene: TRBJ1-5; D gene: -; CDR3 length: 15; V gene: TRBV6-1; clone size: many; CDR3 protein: CASSEHTGSNQPQHF; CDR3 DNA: TGTGCCAGCAGTGAACACACTGGGAGCAATCAGCCCCAGCATTTT
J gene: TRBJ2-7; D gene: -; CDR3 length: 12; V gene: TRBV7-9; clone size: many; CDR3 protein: CASSSDYYEQYF; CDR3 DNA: TGTGCCAGCAGCTCGGACTACTACGAGCAGTACTTC
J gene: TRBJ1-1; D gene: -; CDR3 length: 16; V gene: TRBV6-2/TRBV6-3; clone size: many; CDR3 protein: CASSYEEGSTNTEAFF; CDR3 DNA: TGTGCCAGCAGTTACGAGGAGGGGAGTACGAACACTGAAGCTTTCTTT
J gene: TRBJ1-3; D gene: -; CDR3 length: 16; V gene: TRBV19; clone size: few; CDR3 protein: CASSHTGGTSGNTIYF; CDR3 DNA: TGTGCCAGTAGTCACACCGGCGGGACCTCTGGAAACACCATATATTTT
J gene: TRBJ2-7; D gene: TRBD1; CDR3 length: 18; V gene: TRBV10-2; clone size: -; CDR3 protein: CASNEGTGWLSSSYEQYF; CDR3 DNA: TGCGCCAGCAATGAAGGGACAGGGTGGTTGTCGAGCTCCTACGAGCAGTACTTC
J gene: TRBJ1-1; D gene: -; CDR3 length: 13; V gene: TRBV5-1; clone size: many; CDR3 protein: CASSLAGSTEAFF; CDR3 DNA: TGCGCCAGCAGCTTGGCAGGTTCCACTGAAGCTTTCTTT
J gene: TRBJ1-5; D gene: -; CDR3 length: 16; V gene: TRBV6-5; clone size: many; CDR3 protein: CASSYPPPRAAQPQHF; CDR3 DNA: TGTGCCAGCAGTTACCCACCTCCTCGGGCTGCTCAGCCCCAGCATTTT
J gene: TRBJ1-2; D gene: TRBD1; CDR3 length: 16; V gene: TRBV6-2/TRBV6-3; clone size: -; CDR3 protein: CASSYLRTGGGYGYTF; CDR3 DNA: TGTGCCAGCAGTTACCTCCGGACAGGGGGGGGTTATGGCTACACCTTC
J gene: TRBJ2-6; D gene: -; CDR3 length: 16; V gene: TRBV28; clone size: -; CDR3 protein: CASNTEGPSGANVLTF; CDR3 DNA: TGTGCCAGCAATACGGAGGGACCCTCTGGGGCCAACGTCCTGACTTTC
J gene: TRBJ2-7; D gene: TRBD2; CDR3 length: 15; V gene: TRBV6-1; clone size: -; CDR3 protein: CASSRDPLAGNEQYF; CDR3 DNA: TGTGCCAGCAGCCGAGACCCTCTAGCGGGGAACGAGCAGTACTTC
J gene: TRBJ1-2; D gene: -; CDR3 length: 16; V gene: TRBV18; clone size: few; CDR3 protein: CASSPLEALANYGYTF; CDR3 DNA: TGTGCCAGCTCACCACTTGAGGCTCTGGCCAACTATGGCTACACCTTC